These T cell receptor beta chains were read from a single sample in a study of CD8 T cells in ankylosing spondylitis. MiXCR was run by TCRdb on the 5' RACE reads, yielding one entry per CDR3 protein. The sample holds 150,000 to 200,000 distinct CDR3 sequences, 9.8% seen once. Sequenced input: blood, either unsorted or a sorted T cell fraction (not recorded which). The receptors come from a female donor with ankylosing spondylitis or in good health (not recorded which). CDR3s include the opening cysteine and the closing phenylalanine or tryptophan. A D gene is named only where the DNA matches it firmly. Clone size is shown for a subset of rows, as once, few, many or a class of expanded clone.

>TRBD2|TRBJ2-5|TRBV20-1|-
CSARGGRYQETQYF
TGCAGTGCTAGGGGCGGGAGGTACCAAGAGACCCAGTACTTC
>-|TRBJ2-3|TRBV30|-
CAWSVTETSTDTQYF
TGTGCCTGGAGTGTGACAGAAACTAGCACAGATACGCAGTATTTT
>TRBD2|TRBJ2-3|TRBV6-5|few
CASSYSGGGGSTDTQYF
TGTGCCAGCAGTTACTCCGGGGGGGGCGGGAGCACAGATACGCAGTATTTT
>-|TRBJ2-5|TRBV7-8|few
CASSLVGSGETQYF
TGTGCCAGCAGCTTAGTCGGGAGTGGAGAGACCCAGTACTTC
>-|TRBJ1-2|TRBV15|few
CATSRPERNYGYTF
TGTGCCACCAGCAGACCAGAGAGGAACTATGGCTACACCTTC
>TRBD2|TRBJ2-1|TRBV4-3|many
CASSQERRLAGNEQFF
TGCGCCAGCAGCCAAGAACGACGGCTAGCGGGGAATGAGCAGTTCTTC
>-|TRBJ1-5|TRBV9|few
CASSVDGNQPQHF
TGTGCCAGCAGCGTAGACGGGAATCAGCCCCAGCATTTT
>-|TRBJ2-1|TRBV5-6|few
CASSDGTAYNEQFF
TGTGCCAGCAGTGACGGGACGGCCTACAATGAGCAGTTCTTC
>TRBD2|TRBJ2-5|TRBV28|-
CASSRGRAEGTQYF
TGTGCCAGCAGCCGCGGGAGGGCCGAAGGGACCCAGTACTTC
>TRBD2|TRBJ2-1|TRBV6-5|-
CASSFHSLAGDYNEQFF
TGTGCCAGCAGTTTCCACTCCCTAGCGGGAGACTACAATGAGCAGTTCTTC
>-|TRBJ2-7|TRBV4-3|-
CASSQDRGKIHEQYF
TGCGCCAGCAGCCAAGATCGGGGGAAAATCCACGAGCAGTACTTC
>-|TRBJ1-2|TRBV6-2/TRBV6-3|few
CASARGRGLRGYTF
TGTGCCAGCGCGCGTGGACGGGGCCTCAGAGGCTACACCTTC
>-|TRBJ1-1|TRBV9|few
CASSVAGLDTEAFF
TGTGCCAGCAGCGTAGCAGGGTTGGACACTGAAGCTTTCTTT
>-|TRBJ1-3|TRBV28|few
CASSFGGAGNTIYF
TGTGCCAGCAGTTTTGGGGGGGCAGGAAACACCATATATTTT
>TRBD2|TRBJ2-7|TRBV7-6|once
CASSLLSGSREQYF
TGTGCCAGCAGCTTACTCAGCGGGAGTCGTGAGCAGTACTTC
>TRBD1|TRBJ2-3|TRBV9|few
CASSVRQGARADTQYF
TGTGCCAGCAGCGTGAGACAGGGGGCGAGGGCAGATACGCAGTATTTT
>TRBD2|TRBJ2-1|TRBV10-3|-
CAISPSTSGAYNEQFF
TGTGCCATCAGCCCTAGTACTAGCGGGGCTTACAATGAGCAGTTCTTC
>-|TRBJ2-7|TRBV6-2/TRBV6-3|-
CASQTNYEQYF
TGTGCCTCCCAAACGAACTACGAGCAGTACTTC
>-|TRBJ2-2|TRBV11-2|-
CASTPLWGAGAGELFF
TGTGCCAGCACCCCTCTGTGGGGGGCGGGGGCCGGGGAGCTGTTTTTT
>-|TRBJ2-5|TRBV12-3/TRBV12-4|few
CASTSEETQYF
TGTGCCAGCACCTCCGAGGAGACCCAGTACTTC
>-|TRBJ2-2|TRBV9|once
CASSVPEGLNTGEVFF
TGTGCCAGCAGCGTACCGGAGGGACTTAACACCGGGGAGGTGTTTTTT
>-|TRBJ2-2|TRBV11-2|many
CASSPRTAGGSGELFF
TGTGCCAGCAGCCCTCGGACAGCCGGAGGGTCCGGGGAGCTGTTTTTT
>-|TRBJ1-4|TRBV27|-
CASSLNGINEKLFF
TGTGCCAGCAGTTTAAATGGGATTAATGAAAAACTGTTTTTT
>TRBD2|TRBJ2-1|TRBV6-2/TRBV6-3|few
CASSYSRTSGSFGEQFF
TGTGCCAGCAGTTATTCCCGGACTAGCGGGAGTTTCGGTGAGCAGTTCTTC
>-|TRBJ1-1|TRBV5-1|many
CASSLAASSEAFF
TGCGCCAGCAGCTTGGCCGCAAGCTCTGAAGCTTTCTTT
>-|TRBJ1-2|TRBV12-3/TRBV12-4|few
CASSLNRKYGYTF
TGTGCCAGCAGTTTGAACAGGAAATATGGCTACACCTTC
>-|TRBJ2-7|TRBV6-1|-
CASSPLVSTSYEQYF
TGTGCCAGCAGCCCACTAGTATCGACCTCCTACGAGCAGTACTTC
>TRBD2|TRBJ2-7|TRBV7-8|few
CASSPRAGGAPYEQYF
TGTGCCAGCAGCCCCAGGGCGGGGGGCGCCCCCTACGAGCAGTACTTC
>-|TRBJ2-7|TRBV4-2|many
CASSQDLRYEQYF
TGTGCCAGCAGCCAAGATCTACGTTACGAGCAGTACTTC
>-|TRBJ2-2|TRBV2|-
CASKGTLTGELFF
TGTGCCAGCAAGGGGACGTTAACCGGGGAGCTGTTTTTT
>TRBD1|TRBJ1-1|TRBV28|-
CASTPFGTVNTEAFF
TGTGCCAGCACGCCCTTCGGGACAGTCAACACTGAAGCTTTCTTT
>-|TRBJ2-7|TRBV18|-
CASSPTRDTTYEQYF
TGTGCCAGCTCTCCGACCCGGGACACCACCTACGAGCAGTACTTC
>-|TRBJ1-2|TRBV11-2|few
CASSLDQSTNYGYTF
TGTGCCAGCAGCTTAGATCAGAGCACTAACTATGGCTACACCTTC
>TRBD2|TRBJ2-7|TRBV20-1|few
CSATSGMSYEQYF
TGCAGTGCGACTAGCGGGATGTCCTACGAGCAGTACTTC
>-|TRBJ2-1|TRBV29-1|many
CSVDTGTPYNEQFF
TGCAGCGTCGATACCGGGACTCCCTACAATGAGCAGTTCTTC
>TRBD1|TRBJ2-1|TRBV7-9|-
CASSTGQGWDEQFF
TGTGCCAGCAGCACAGGACAGGGTTGGGATGAGCAGTTCTTC
>-|TRBJ2-2|TRBV13|few
CASSFSDRNTGELFF
TGTGCCAGCAGCTTCTCAGACAGGAACACCGGGGAGCTGTTTTTT
>-|TRBJ1-1|TRBV19|many
CASMIGTTEAFF
TGTGCCAGTATGATAGGGACCACTGAAGCTTTCTTT
>-|TRBJ2-7|TRBV13|-
CASSPARHEQYF
TGTGCCAGCAGCCCTGCCCGCCACGAGCAGTACTTC
>-|TRBJ2-1|TRBV10-3|many
CAISSNEQFF
TGTGCCATCAGTTCAAATGAGCAGTTCTTC
>TRBD1|TRBJ2-1|TRBV3-1|few
CASSQDWDRDYNEQFF
TGTGCCAGCAGCCAAGATTGGGACAGGGACTACAATGAGCAGTTCTTC
>TRBD2|TRBJ2-3|TRBV2|-
CASNGLATPTDTQYF
TGTGCCAGCAATGGACTAGCGACCCCCACAGATACGCAGTATTTT
>TRBD1|TRBJ1-5|TRBV5-1|-
CASSQMDRPIYSNQPQHF
TGCGCCAGCAGCCAAATGGACAGGCCCATCTATAGCAATCAGCCCCAGCATTTT
>TRBD1|TRBJ1-4|TRBV12-3/TRBV12-4|-
CATSTGEATNEKLFF
TGTGCCACCTCGACAGGGGAGGCAACTAATGAAAAACTGTTTTTT
>-|TRBJ2-1|TRBV27|-
CASSLSGGGEYNEQFF
TGTGCCAGCAGTTTATCGGGGGGAGGAGAGTACAATGAGCAGTTCTTC